This T cell receptor (beta chain) was found in a study of T cell clonality in common variable immunodeficiency. Study-level points and caveats: Reportedly, TCR beta sequences from common variable immunodeficiency showed fewer deletions and N-nucleotide insertions.

Germline-derived CDR1 and CDR2 are SGHRS and YFSETQ. The CDR3 is made up of 15 amino acids. Unmatched junction bases numbered 8, after V lost 4 bases and J lost 5 bases. Comments on this clone: Antigen unknown. The CDR3 goes on 3 residues after the read ends, and that part is filled in from the germline J gene.

This table comes from immunoSEQ multiplex PCR, and its TCRdb copy is limited to in-frame clones, with some not included. This sample includes 15,000 to 25,000 clones with no singletons; its ten biggest clones take up around 25%. The source is a human donor with common variable immunodeficiency. Material for sequencing was peripheral blood mononuclear cells. The rearrangement links TRBV5-1 to TRBJ2-5, with TRBD2 matching 10 bases. The CDR3 DNA, read in part, is TGCGCCAGCAGCAGGAGCGGGGGGGCAGGTGAGACC. It codes for CASSRSGGAGET. The entire CDR3 protein is CASSRSGGAGETQYF.